The present entry profiles one T cell receptor beta chain with its context. The target antigen is unknown. This sample was taken from a study of T-cell memory formation after mild COVID-19. General observations from the study: Day 15 to 85 contractors were CD4/CD8 balanced; later expanders leaned CD4+.

CDR3 size: 17 residues. Trimming took 4 bases from V and 3 from J, leaving 18 bases between them. CDR1 is SGHAT, CDR2 FQNNGV, per germline. Constant-segment-primed 5'RACE gave TCR alpha and TCR beta cDNA libraries with sample barcodes and UMIs. TCRdb analysed the 5' RACE reads with MiXCR anew, one entry per CDR3 protein. Here the sample spans around 300,000 distinct CDR3 sequences, approximately 13% being singletons. The sample was PBMCs or a T cell subset sorted from them (not recorded which). The chain is built from TRBV11-2 and TRBJ2-2, with D tentatively TRBD2 (7 bases). The receptor was isolated from a man younger than 35 who had mild COVID-19 (a few samples of this study predate the infection). Cell type and time point are not known. CDR3 residues: CASSSRGGGLDTGELFF. DNA for the CDR3: TGTGCCAGCAGCTCCCGAGGGGGGGGTCTCGACACCGGGGAGCTGTTTTTT.